This entry is about one TCR beta chain. The antigen remains undetermined. This may come from a read error, since a much larger clone is one base off. The data derive from a study of T cells in Graves' hyperthyroidism and ophthalmopathy. Findings and limits, study-wide: Most thyroid clonotypes that were expanded above 0.001 also turned up in blood.

Calling Graves' hyperthyroidism stable meant ophthalmopathy did not progress within 18 months. From RNA transcripts, TCR beta CDR3 regions were amplified. HTBI primers were the set used in a first-round RT-PCR of the TCR CDR3. One entry per CDR3 protein, called by TCRdb with MiXCR from the multiplex PCR reads. The data show fewer than 750,000 distinct CDR3 sequences, 40% to 55% seen once. Germline V gene data show CDR1 as SEHNR and CDR2 as FQNEAQ (reference sequence). The CDR3 extends over 15 amino acids. The V gene lost 4 bases and the J gene lost 3 bases, with 13 bases spanning the gap. The source is a woman in her late teens or twenties with Graves' hyperthyroidism. Sequenced input: peripheral blood or thyroid tissue (not recorded which). V gene TRBV7-9 combines with J gene TRBJ1-3; a possible D gene is TRBD1 (6 bases). The DNA of the CDR3 is TGTGCCAGCAGCTCTCAGGGGCGAAATGGAAACACCATATATTTT. It translates to CASSSQGRNGNTIYF.